This T cell receptor (beta chain) is from a study of cytomegalovirus exposure and HLA in healthy donors. As concerns this clone: Its target is unknown.

Overall study findings and caveats: In a later analysis, TCR beta V- and J-gene trimming showed a link to a missense DCLRE1C variant.

The CDR3 totals 14 residues. V shed 4 bases and J shed 3 bases, with 12 bases lying between them. CDR1 and CDR2 (germline): SGHVS, FQNEAQ. Both 60 Vbeta primers and 13 Jbeta primers went into the PCR. Using immunoSEQ multiplex PCR, the repertoire was profiled, and TCRdb retains in-frame clones only, with some absent. The sample holds 160,000 or so clones, 65% to 85% seen once. The rearrangement uses TRBV7-8 and TRBJ1-1, with no clear D. The receptor was isolated from a woman in her late teens or twenties in good health and CMV-seronegative. Sequenced material: PBMCs. CDR3 in amino acids: CASSSKSFYTEAFF. The CDR3 DNA reads as TGTGCCAGCAGCTCCAAGAGTTTCTACACTGAAGCTTTCTTT. The variable domain in full, completed from reference TRBV7-8 and TRBJ1-1, reads GAGVSQSPRYKVAKRGQDVALRCDPISGHVSLFWYQQALGQGPEFLTYFQNEAQLDKSGLPSDRFFAERPEGSVSTLKIQRTQQEDSAVYLCASSSKSFYTEAFFGQGTRLTVV.